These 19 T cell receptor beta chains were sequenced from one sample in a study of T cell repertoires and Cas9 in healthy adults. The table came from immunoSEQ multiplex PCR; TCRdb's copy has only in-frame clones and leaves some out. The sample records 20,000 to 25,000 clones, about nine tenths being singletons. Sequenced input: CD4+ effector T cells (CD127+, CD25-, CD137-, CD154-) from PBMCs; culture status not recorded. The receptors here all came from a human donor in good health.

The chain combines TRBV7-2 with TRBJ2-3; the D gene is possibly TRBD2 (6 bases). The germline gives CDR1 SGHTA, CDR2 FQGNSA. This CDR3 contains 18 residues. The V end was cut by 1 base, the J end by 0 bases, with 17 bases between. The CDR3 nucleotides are TGTGCCAGCAGCTTAGAGCTCACCCGAAGCGGGAGCACAGATACGCAGTATTTT. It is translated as CASSLELTRSGSTDTQYF.

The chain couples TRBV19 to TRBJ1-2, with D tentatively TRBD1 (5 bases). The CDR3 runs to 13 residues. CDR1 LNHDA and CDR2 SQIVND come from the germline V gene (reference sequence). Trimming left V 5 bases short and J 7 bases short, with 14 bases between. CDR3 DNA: TGTGCCAGTAGTGGGGGTCAACGGCTTGGCTACACCTTC. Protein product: CASSGGQRLGYTF.

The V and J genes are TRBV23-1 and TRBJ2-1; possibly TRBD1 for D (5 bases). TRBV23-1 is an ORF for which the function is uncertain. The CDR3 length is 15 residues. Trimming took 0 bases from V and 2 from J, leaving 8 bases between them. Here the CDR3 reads CASSQSGAPYNEQFF. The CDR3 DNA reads TGCGCCAGCAGTCAATCAGGGGCCCCCTACAATGAGCAGTTCTTC.

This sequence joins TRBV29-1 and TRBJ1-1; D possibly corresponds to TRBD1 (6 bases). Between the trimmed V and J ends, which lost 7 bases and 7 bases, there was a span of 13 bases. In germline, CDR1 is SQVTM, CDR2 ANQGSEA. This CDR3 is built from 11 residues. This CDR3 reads CSALVDSEAFF. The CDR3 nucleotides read TGCAGCGCATTGGTGGACAGTGAAGCTTTCTTT.

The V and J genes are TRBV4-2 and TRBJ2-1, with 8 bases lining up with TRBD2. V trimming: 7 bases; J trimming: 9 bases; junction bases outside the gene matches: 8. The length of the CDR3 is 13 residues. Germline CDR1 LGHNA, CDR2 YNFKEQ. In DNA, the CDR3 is TGTGCCAGCACCGATCGGGAGGGCCTTGAGCAGTTCTTC. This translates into CASTDREGLEQFF.

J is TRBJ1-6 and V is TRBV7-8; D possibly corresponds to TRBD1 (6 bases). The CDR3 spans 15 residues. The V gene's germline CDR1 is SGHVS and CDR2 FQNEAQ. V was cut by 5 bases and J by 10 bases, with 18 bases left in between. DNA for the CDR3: TGTGCCAGCAGCGTCGGACAGCGCCGGACGTCACCCCTCCACTTT. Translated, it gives CASSVGQRRTSPLHF.

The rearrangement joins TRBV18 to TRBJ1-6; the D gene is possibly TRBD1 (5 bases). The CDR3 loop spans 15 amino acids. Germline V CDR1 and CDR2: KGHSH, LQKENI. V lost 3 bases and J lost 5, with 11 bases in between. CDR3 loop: CASSPGTPDNSPLHF. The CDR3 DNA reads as TGTGCCAGCTCACCGGGGACGCCCGATAATTCACCCCTCCACTTT.

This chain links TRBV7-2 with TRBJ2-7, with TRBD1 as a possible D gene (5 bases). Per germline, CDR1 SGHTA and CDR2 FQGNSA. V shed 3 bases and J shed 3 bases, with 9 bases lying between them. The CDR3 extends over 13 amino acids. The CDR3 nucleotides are TGTGCCAGCAGCTTGAGCGACAGCTACGAGCAGTACGTC. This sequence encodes CASSLSDSYEQYV.

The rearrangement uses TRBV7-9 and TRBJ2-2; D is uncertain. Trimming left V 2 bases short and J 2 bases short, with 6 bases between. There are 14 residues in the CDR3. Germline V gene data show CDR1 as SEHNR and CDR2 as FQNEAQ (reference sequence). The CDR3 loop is CASSLSPNTGELFF. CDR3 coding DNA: TGTGCCAGCAGCTTATCCCCTAACACCGGGGAGCTGTTTTTT.

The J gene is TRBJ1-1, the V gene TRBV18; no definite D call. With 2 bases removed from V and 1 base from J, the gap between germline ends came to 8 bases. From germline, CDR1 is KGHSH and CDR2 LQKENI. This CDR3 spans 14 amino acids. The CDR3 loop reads CASSPGTENTEAFF. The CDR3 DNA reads TGTGCCAGCTCACCAGGAACAGAGAACACTGAAGCTTTCTTT.

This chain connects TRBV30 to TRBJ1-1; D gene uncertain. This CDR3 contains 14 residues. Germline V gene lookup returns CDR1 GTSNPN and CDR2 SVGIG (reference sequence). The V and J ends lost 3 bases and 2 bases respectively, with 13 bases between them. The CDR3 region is CAWRPGNRNTEAFF. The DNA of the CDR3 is TGTGCCTGGAGACCGGGCAACCGCAACACTGAAGCTTTCTTT.

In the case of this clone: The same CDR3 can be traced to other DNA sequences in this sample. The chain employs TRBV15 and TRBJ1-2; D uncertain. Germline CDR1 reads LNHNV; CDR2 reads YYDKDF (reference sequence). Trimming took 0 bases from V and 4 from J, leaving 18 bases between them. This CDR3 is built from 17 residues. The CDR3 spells CATSREAAKRVVYGYTF. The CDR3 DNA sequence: TGTGCCACCAGCAGAGAGGCGGCAAAGAGGGTGGTCTATGGCTACACCTTC.

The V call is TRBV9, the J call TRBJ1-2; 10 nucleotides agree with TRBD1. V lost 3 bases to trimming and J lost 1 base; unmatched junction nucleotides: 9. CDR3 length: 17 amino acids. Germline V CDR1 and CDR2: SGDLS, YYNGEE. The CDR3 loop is CASSGIGQGVFNYGYTF. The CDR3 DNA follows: TGTGCCAGCAGCGGCATAGGACAGGGGGTTTTTAACTATGGCTACACCTTC.

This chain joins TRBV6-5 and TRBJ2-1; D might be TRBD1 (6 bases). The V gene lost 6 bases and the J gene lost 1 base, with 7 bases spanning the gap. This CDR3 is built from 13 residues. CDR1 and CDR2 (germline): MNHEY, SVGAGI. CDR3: CASSGQSYNEQFF. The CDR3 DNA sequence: TGTGCCAGCAGCGGACAGTCCTACAATGAGCAGTTCTTC.

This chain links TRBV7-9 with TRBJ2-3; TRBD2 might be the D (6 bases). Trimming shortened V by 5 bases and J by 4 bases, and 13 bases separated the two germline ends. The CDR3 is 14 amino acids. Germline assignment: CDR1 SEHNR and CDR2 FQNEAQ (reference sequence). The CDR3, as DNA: TGTGCCAGCAGCCTTGGAGGGAGCCCAGATACGCAGTATTTT. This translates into CASSLGGSPDTQYF.

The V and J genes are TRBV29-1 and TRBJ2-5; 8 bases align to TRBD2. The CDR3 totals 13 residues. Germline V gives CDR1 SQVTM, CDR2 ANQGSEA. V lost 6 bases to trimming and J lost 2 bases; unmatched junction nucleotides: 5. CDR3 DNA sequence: TGCAGCGTAGCGGGAGTGGGTCAAGAGACCCAGTACTTC. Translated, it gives CSVAGVGQETQYF.

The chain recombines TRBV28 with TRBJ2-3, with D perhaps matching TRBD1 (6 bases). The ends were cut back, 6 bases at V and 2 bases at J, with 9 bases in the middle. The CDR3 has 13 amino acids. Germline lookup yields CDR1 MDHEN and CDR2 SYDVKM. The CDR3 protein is CASRRQDTDTQYF. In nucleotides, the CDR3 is TGTGCCAGCAGGCGACAGGACACAGATACGCAGTATTTT.

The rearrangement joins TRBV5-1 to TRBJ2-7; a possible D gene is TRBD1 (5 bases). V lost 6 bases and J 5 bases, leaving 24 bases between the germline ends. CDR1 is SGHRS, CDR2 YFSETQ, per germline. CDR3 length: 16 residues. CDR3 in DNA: TGCGCCAGCACCCACACCCACCTACCGACAGTAGACGAGCAGTACGTC. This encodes CASTHTHLPTVDEQYV.

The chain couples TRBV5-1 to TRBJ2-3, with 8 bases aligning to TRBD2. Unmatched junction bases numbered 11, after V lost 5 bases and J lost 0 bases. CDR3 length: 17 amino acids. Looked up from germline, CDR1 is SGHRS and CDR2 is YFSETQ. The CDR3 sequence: CASSRLAGSPSTDTQYF. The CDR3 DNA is TGCGCCAGCAGTCGGCTAGCGGGCTCCCCTAGCACAGATACGCAGTATTTT. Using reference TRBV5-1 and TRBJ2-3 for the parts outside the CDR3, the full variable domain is KAGVTQTPRYLIKTRGQQVTLSCSPISGHRSVSWYQQTPGQGLQFLFEYFSETQRNKGNFPGRFSGRQFSNSRSEMNVSTLELGDSALYLCASSRLAGSPSTDTQYFGPGTRLTVL.